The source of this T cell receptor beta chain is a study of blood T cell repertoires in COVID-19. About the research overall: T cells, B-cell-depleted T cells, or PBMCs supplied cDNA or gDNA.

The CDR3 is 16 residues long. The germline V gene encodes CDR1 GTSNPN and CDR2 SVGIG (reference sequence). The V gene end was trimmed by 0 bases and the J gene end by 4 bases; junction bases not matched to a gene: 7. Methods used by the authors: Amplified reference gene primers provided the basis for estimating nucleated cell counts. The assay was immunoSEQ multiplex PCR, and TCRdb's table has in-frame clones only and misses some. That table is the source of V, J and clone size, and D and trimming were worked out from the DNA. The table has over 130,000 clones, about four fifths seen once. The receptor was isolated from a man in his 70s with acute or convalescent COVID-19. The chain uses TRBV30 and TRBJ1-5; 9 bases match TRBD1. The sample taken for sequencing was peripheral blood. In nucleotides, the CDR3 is TGTGCCTGGAGTGTACTGGGACAGGGTGGGAATCAGCCCCAGCATTTT. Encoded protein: CAWSVLGQGGNQPQHF.